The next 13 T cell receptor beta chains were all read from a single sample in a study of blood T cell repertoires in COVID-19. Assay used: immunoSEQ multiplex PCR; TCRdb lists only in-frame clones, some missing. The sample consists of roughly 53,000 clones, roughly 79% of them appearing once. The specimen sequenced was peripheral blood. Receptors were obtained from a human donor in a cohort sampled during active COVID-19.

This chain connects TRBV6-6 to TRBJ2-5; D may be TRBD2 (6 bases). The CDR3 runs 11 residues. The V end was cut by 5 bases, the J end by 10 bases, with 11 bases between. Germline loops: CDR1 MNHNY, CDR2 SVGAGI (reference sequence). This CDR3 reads CASSDGGVQYF. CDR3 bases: TGTGCCAGCAGTGACGGAGGGGTCCAGTACTTC.

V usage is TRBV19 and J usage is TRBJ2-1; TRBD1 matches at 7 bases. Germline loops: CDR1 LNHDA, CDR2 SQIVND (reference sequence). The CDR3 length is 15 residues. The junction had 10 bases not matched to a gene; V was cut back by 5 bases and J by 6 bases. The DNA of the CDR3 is TGTGCCAGTAGTCTGAGACAGGGCAGGAGCAATGAGCAGTTCTTC. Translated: CASSLRQGRSNEQFF.

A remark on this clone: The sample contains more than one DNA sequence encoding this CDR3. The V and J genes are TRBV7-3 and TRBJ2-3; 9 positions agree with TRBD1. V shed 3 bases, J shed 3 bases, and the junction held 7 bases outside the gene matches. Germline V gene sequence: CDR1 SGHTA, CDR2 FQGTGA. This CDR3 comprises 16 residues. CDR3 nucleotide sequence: TGTGCCAGCAGCTTTCGTGGGACAGGGTTGACAGATACGCAGTATTTT. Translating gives CASSFRGTGLTDTQYF.

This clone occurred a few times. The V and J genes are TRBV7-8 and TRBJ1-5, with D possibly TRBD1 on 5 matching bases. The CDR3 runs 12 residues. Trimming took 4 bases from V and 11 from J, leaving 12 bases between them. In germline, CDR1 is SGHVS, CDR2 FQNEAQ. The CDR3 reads CASSSGGEAQHF. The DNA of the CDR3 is TGTGCCAGCAGCTCTGGGGGGGAGGCCCAGCATTTT.

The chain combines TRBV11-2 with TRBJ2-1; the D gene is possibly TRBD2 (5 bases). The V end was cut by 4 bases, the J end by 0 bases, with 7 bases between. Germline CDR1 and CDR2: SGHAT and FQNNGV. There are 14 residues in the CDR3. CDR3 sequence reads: CASSSGLSYNEQFF. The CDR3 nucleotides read TGTGCCAGCAGCTCAGGACTCTCCTACAATGAGCAGTTCTTC.

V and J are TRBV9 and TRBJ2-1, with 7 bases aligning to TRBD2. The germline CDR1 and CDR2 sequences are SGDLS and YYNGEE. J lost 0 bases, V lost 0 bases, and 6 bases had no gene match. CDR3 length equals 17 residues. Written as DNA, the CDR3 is TGTGCCAGCAGCGTAGGTCCCGGGGGGAGCTCCTACAATGAGCAGTTCTTC. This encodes CASSVGPGGSSYNEQFF.

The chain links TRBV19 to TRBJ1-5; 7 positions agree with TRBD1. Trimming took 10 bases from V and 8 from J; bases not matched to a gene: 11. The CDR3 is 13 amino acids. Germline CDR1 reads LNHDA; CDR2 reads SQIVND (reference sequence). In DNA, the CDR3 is TGTGCCACCGCCGACAGGGCCTACAAGCCCCAGCATTTT. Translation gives CATADRAYKPQHF.

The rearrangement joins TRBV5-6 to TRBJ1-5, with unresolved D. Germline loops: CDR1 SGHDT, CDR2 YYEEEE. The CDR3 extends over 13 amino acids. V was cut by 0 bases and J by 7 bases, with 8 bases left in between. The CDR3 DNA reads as TGTGCCAGCAGCTTGGGGGGAGACCAGCCCCAGCATTTT. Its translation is CASSLGGDQPQHF.

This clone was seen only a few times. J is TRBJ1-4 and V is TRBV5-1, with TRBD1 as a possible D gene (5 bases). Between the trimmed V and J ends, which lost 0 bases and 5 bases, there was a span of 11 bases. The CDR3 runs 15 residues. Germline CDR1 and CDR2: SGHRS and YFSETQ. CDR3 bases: TGCGCCAGCAGCTTGGACGGGGGGTACAATGAAAAACTGTTTTTT. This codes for CASSLDGGYNEKLFF.

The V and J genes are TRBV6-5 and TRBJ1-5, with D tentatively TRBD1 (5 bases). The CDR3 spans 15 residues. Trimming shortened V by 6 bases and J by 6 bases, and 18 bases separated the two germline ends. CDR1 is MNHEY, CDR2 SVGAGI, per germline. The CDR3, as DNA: TGTGCCAGCAGACCTCAACAGGCCCCCGGTCAGCCCCAGCATTTT. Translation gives CASRPQQAPGQPQHF.

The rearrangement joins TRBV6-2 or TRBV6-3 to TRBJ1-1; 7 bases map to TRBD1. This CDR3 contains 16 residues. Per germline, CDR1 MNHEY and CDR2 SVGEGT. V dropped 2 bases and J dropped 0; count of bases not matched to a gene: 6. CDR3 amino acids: CASSYTGAYMNTEAFF. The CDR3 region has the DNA TGTGCCAGCAGTTACACAGGGGCCTATATGAACACTGAAGCTTTCTTT.

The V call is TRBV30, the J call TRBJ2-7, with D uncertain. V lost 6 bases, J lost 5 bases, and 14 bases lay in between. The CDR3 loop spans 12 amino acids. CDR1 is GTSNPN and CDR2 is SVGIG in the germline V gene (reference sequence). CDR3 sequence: CACRYPPDEQYF. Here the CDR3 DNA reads TGTGCCTGCAGGTACCCCCCAGACGAGCAGTACTTC.

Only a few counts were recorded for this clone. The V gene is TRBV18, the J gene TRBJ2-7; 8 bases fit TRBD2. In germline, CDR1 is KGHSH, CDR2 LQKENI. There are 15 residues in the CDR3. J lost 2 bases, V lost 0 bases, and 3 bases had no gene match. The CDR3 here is CASSPPSGGAYEQYF. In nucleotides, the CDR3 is TGTGCCAGCTCACCACCGTCGGGAGGGGCCTACGAGCAGTACTTC.